This T cell receptor (beta chain) originates from a study of shared clonotypes between healthy human individuals. Caucasian adults living in Nashville, Tennessee, provided all samples. Study-level findings and limits: In having few donors, the study represented limited genetic and exposure-history diversity.

The assay used deep level. Libraries were prepared by immunoSEQ multiplex PCR; TCRdb keeps only in-frame clonotypes and omits some of them. The repertoire holds about 470,000 clones, with roughly 77% as singletons. A word on this clone: What it recognizes is unknown.

Unmatched junction bases numbered 5, after V lost 2 bases and J lost 8 bases. The CDR3 has 14 amino acids. The V gene's germline CDR1 is SGHAT and CDR2 FQNNGV. This sequence joins TRBV11-2 and TRBJ2-2; 7 nucleotides match TRBD2. Sequencing was carried out using PBMCs. The receptor comes from a woman in her 40s in good health. Some clones in this sample may be carry-over from other donors' samples. This chain's CDR3 is CASSLLAAKGELFF. The CDR3 DNA is TGTGCCAGCAGCTTACTAGCGGCGAAGGGGGAGCTGTTTTTT.